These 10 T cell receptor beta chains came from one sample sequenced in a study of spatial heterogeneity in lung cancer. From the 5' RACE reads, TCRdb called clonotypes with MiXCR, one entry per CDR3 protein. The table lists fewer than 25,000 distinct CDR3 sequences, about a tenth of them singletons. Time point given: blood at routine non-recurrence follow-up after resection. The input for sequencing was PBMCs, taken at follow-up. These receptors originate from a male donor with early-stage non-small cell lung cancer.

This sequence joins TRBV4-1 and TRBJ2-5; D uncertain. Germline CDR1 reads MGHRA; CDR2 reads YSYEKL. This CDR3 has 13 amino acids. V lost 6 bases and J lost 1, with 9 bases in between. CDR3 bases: TGCGCCAGCAGTGAACCCCTCCAAGAGACCCAGTACTTC. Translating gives CASSEPLQETQYF.

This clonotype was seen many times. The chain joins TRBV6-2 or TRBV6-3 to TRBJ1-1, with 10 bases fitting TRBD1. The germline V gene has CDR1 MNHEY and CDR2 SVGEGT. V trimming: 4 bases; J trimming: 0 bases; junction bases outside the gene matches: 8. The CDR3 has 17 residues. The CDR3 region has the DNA TGTGCCAGCAGTTCCCCGGGACAGGGGCCACTGAACACTGAAGCTTTCTTT. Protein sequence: CASSSPGQGPLNTEAFF.

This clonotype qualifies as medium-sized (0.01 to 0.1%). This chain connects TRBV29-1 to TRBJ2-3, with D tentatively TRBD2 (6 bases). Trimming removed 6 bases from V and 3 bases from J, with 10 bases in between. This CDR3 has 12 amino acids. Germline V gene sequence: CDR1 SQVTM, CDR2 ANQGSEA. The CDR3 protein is CSVAGQTDTQYF. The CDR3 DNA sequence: TGCAGCGTAGCGGGCCAGACAGATACGCAGTATTTT.

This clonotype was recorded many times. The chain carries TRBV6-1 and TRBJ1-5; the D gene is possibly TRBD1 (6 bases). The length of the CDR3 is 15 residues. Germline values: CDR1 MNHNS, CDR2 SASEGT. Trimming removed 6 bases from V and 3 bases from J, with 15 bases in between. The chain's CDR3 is CASSAGGQFNQPQHF. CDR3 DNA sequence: TGTGCCAGCAGCGCCGGGGGGCAGTTCAATCAGCCCCAGCATTTT.

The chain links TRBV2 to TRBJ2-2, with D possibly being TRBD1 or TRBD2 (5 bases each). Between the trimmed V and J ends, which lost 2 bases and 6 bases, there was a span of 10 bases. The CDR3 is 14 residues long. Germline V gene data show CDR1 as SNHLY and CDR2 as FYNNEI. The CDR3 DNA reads TGTGCCAGCAGTGAACACGGGACGGCCGGGGAGCTGTTTTTT. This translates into CASSEHGTAGELFF.

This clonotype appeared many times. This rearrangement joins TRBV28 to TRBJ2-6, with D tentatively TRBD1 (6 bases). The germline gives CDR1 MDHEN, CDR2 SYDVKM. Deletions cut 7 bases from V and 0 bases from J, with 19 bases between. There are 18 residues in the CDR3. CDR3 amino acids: CASTPGNMGHSGANVLTF. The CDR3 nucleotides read TGTGCCAGCACCCCTGGTAATATGGGACACTCTGGGGCCAACGTCCTGACTTTC.

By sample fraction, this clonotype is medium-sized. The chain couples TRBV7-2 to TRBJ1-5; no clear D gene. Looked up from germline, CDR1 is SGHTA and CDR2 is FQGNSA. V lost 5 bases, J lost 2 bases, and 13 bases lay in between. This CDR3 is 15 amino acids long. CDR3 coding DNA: TGTGCCAGCAGCCGCACTGCGGCAGGCAATCAGCCCCAGCATTTT. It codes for CASSRTAAGNQPQHF.

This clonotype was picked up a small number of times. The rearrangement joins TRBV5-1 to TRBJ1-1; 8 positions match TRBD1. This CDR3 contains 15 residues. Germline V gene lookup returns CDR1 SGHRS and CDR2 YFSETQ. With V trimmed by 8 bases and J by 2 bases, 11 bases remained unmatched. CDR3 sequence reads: CASSWGTGANTEAFF. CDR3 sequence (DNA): TGCGCCAGTAGTTGGGGGACAGGAGCCAACACTGAAGCTTTCTTT.

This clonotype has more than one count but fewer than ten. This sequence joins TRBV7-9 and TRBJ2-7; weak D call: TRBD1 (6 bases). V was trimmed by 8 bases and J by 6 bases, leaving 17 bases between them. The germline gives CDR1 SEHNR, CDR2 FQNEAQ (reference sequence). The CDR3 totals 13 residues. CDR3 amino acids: CASRALQGGEQYF. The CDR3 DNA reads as TGTGCCAGCCGAGCACTCCAAGGGGGCGAGCAGTACTTC.

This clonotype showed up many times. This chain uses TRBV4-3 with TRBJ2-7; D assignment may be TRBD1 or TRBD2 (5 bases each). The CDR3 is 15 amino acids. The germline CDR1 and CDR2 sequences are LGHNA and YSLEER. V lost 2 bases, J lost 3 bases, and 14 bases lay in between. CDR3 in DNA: TGCGCCAGCAGCCAAACTAACCGGGGCCTCTACGAGCAGTACTTC. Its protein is CASSQTNRGLYEQYF.